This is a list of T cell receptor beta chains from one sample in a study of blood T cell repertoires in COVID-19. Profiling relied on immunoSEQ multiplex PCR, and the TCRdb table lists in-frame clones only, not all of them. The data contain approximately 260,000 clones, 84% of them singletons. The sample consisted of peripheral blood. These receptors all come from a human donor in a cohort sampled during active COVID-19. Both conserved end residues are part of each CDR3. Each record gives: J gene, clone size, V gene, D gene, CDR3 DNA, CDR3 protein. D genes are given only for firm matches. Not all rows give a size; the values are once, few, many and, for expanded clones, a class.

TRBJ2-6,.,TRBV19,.,TGTGCCAGTAGGGAGGACGTCTCTGGGGCCAACGTCCTGACTTTC,CASREDVSGANVLTF
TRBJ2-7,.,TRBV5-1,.,TGCGCCAGCAGCTTGGGCCTACAGGGTTCCTACGAGCAGTACTTC,CASSLGLQGSYEQYF
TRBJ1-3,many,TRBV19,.,TGTGCCAGTAGGCCGACGGGAGCAGGAAACACCATATATTTT,CASRPTGAGNTIYF
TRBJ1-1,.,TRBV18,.,TGTGCCAGCTCACCACCGGGGAGGAACACTGAAGCTTTCTTT,CASSPPGRNTEAFF
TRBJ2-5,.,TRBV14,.,TGTGCCAGCAGCTACGGGTCGGTACAAGAGACCCAGTACTTC,CASSYGSVQETQYF
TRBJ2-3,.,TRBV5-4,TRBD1,TGTGCCAGCAGCCACGGACAGGGCCGAACAGATACGCAGTATTTT,CASSHGQGRTDTQYF
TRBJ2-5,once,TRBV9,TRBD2,TGTGCCAGCAGCGTAGGGACTAGCGGAGGGGGGGAGACCCAGTACTTC,CASSVGTSGGGETQYF
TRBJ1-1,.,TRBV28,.,TGTGCCAGCAGCTCTGCCGGGACAAAGAACACTGAAGCTTTCTTT,CASSSAGTKNTEAFF
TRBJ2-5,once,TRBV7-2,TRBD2,TGTGCCAGCAGCTTGGGACTAGCGGGACAAGAGACCCAGTACTTC,CASSLGLAGQETQYF
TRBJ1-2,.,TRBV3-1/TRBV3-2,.,TGTGCCAGCAGCGGGGTACAGGGTTATGGCTACACCTTC,CASSGVQGYGYTF
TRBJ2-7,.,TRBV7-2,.,TGTGCCAGCAGCCCTTGGGGGCGGGTAACCTACGAGCAGTACTTC,CASSPWGRVTYEQYF
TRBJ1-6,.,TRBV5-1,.,TGCGCCAGCAGCCTCACTCCGGGGAATTCACCCCTCCACTTT,CASSLTPGNSPLHF
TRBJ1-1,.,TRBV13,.,TGTGCCAGCAGCCTCCGATCTCGGGTTCTGAACACTGAAGCTTTCTTT,CASSLRSRVLNTEAFF
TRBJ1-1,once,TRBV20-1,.,TGCAGTGCAGCAGGAAACACTGAAGCTTTCTTT,CSAAGNTEAFF
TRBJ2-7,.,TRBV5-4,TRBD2,TGTGCCAGCAGCCCACCGGGACTAGCGGGAGGGCTCGAGCAGTACTTC,CASSPPGLAGGLEQYF
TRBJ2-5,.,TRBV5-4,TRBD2,TGTGCCAGCAGCTTGGGGCCCCTAGCGGGGCAACAGGGAGAGACCCAGTACTTC,CASSLGPLAGQQGETQYF
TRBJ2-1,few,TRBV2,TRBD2,TGTGCCAGCAGTTCTACGGGACTAGCGGACAATGAGCAGTTCTTC,CASSSTGLADNEQFF
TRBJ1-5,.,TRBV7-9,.,TGTGCCAGCAGTCGGGATGATCAGCCCCAGCATTTT,CASSRDDQPQHF
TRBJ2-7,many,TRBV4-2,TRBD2,TGTGCCAGCAGCCAAGAAACAGGAACTAGCGGAACCTACGAGCAGTACTTC,CASSQETGTSGTYEQYF
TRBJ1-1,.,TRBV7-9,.,TGTGCCAGCAGCTTAGCCGTTCAGGGTGAAGCTTTCTTT,CASSLAVQGEAFF
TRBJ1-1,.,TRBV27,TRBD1,TGTGCCAGCTACAGGGGGACTGAAGCTTTCTTT,CASYRGTEAFF
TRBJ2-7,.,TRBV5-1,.,TGCGCCAGCAGCTTGGGACAGTCGACCTACGAGCAGTACTTC,CASSLGQSTYEQYF
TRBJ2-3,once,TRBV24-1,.,TGTGCCACCAGTGATTCCAGGGGGGTCACAGATACGCAGTATTTT,CATSDSRGVTDTQYF
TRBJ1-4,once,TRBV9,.,TGTGCCAGCAGCCCCCTAGACAGAATAACCGAAAAACTGTTTTTT,CASSPLDRITEKLFF
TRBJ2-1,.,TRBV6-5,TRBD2,TGTGCCAGCAGGGGGACTAGCGTAAACAATGAGCAGTTCTTC,CASRGTSVNNEQFF
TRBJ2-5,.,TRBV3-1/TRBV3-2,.,TGTGCCAGCAGTTCAGGGTCCAGGGGGACCCAGTACTTC,CASSSGSRGTQYF
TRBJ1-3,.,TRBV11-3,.,TGTGCCAGCAGCTTAGCCCCCAGGCCTCCTGGAAACACCATATATTTT,CASSLAPRPPGNTIYF
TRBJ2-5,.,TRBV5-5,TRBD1,TGTGCCAGCAGCCCGGGACAGGATCAAGAGACCCAGTACTTC,CASSPGQDQETQYF
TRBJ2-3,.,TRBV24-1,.,TGTGCCACCATGGGGCCAGAGCTACCCACAGATACGCAGTATTTT,CATMGPELPTDTQYF
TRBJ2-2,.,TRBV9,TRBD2,TGTGCCAGCACCAATACTGGGAGGGTCGGCGGGGAGCTGTTTTTT,CASTNTGRVGGELFF
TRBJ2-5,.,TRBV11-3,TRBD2,TGTGCCAGCAGCTTGACTAGCTCAACAGAGACCCAGTACTTC,CASSLTSSTETQYF
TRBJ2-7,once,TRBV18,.,TGTGCCAGCTCACCACCGTTGGGGCTGAACGAGCAGTACTTC,CASSPPLGLNEQYF
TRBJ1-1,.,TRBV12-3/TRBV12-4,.,TGTGCCAGCAGTTTTCTGGAGGGTGAAGCTTTCTTT,CASSFLEGEAFF
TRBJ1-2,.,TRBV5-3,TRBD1,TGTGCCAGAAGCTGTACCTCAGGGGGAACTAACTATGGCTACACCTTC,CARSCTSGGTNYGYTF
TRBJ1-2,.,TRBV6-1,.,TGTGCCAGCAGTGAAGGGGCTTGGGGGCAAGACTATGGCTACACCTTC,CASSEGAWGQDYGYTF
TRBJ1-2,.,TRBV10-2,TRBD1,TGCGCCAGCAGTGGGGACAGGGCCCACCTCTATGGCTACACCTTC,CASSGDRAHLYGYTF
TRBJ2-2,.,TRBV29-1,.,TGCAGCGTTGTACAGACGAACACCGGGGAGCTGTTTTTT,CSVVQTNTGELFF
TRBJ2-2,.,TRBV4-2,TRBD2,TGTGCCAGCAGCCAAGAGTCAGCGGGGGGCCACCGGGAGCTGTTTTTT,CASSQESAGGHRELFF
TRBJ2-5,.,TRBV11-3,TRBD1,TGTGCCAGCAGCTCGGGGGACAGGGGGTCAGAGACCCAGTACTTC,CASSSGDRGSETQYF
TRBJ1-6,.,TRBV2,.,TGTGCCAGCAGTCAAAGGCCGGGGGGTAATTCACCCCTCCACTTT,CASSQRPGGNSPLHF
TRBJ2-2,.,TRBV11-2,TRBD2,TGTGCCAGCAGGAAATTGCCAGGGACGAGCGGGAGCCGCACCGGGGAGCTGTTTTTT,CASRKLPGTSGSRTGELFF
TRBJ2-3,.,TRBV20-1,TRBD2,TGCAGTGCTAGTGGCCGGGGGGGCCGACGCACAGATACGCAGTATTTT,CSASGRGGRRTDTQYF
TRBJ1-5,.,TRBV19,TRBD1,TGTGCCAGTAGTTGGGGGACACAGGGGGTGAGGCAGCCCCAGCATTTT,CASSWGTQGVRQPQHF
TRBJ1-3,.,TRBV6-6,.,TGTGCCAGCAGCAGAATACAGGGCTCTGGAAACACCATATATTTT,CASSRIQGSGNTIYF
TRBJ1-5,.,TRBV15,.,TGTGCCACCAGCAGAGATCCTCTGAGGACATTGCGTTCCAATCAGCCCCAGCATTTT,CATSRDPLRTLRSNQPQHF
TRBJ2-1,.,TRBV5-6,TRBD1,TGTGCCAGCAGCCGGACAGGGGGCAATGAGCAGTTCTTC,CASSRTGGNEQFF
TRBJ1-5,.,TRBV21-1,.,TGTGCCAGCGAGTCTAGACAGGGGGCTGGGGTATCGCATCAGCCCCAGCATTTT,CASESRQGAGVSHQPQHF
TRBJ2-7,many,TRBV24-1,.,TGTGCCACCAGTGAGTCCACGGACACTTCCTACGAGCAGTACTTC,CATSESTDTSYEQYF
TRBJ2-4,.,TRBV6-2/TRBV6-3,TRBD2,TGTGCCAGCAGTCGCCGCGGGGGAATGGAGTACTTC,CASSRRGGMEYF
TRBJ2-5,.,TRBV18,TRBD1,TGTGCCAGCTCACCGACGGGACAGTCAGGAGAGACCCAGTACTTC,CASSPTGQSGETQYF
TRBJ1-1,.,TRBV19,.,TGTGCCAGTCACCCCCTAGACCGAGCTGAAGCTTTCTTT,CASHPLDRAEAFF
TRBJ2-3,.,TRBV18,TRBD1,TGTGCCAGCTCACCCAGGACAGGGAAGGAGACAGATACGCAGTATTTT,CASSPRTGKETDTQYF
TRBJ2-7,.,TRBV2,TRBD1,TGTGCCAGCAGGGAGTGGACAGGATTTACCTACGAGCAGTACTTC,CASREWTGFTYEQYF
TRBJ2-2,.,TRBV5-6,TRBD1,TGTGCCAGCAGCTTACAGGGGGCACCAAACACCGGGGAGCTGTTTTTT,CASSLQGAPNTGELFF